Reported below is one T cell receptor (beta chain). This record belongs to a study of cytomegalovirus exposure and HLA in healthy donors. The CDR3 is made up of 15 amino acids. The V gene end was trimmed by 4 bases and the J gene end by 1 base; junction bases not matched to a gene: 3. CDR1 and CDR2 from the germline V gene are SGDLS and YYNGEE. The study ran its PCR with 60 Vbeta and 13 Jbeta primers. The protocol was immunoSEQ multiplex PCR, while the TCRdb copy is restricted to in-frame clones and leaves out a portion. The sample holds 59,000 or so clones, just under 75% seen once. V usage is TRBV9 and J usage is TRBJ2-1; 9 nucleotides agree with TRBD2. The sample consisted of PBMCs. The TCR was taken from a young man in good health and CMV-seropositive. This chain's CDR3 is CASSNSGGSYNEQFF. The CDR3 nucleotides are TGTGCCAGCAGCAATAGCGGGGGTTCCTACAATGAGCAGTTCTTC.